This paragraph covers one T cell receptor beta chain sequence. Its antigen remains unidentified. Primers: 60 Vbeta forward and 13 Jbeta reverse. Assay used: immunoSEQ multiplex PCR; TCRdb lists only in-frame clones, some missing. The data contain approximately 160,000 clones, about 80% of them singletons. The data are from a study of cytomegalovirus exposure and HLA in healthy donors. Overall study: Out of 398 genotyped donors, roughly 83% belonged to the Caucasian-associated ancestry cluster.

Despite likely unrecorded immune exposures, the donors were nominally healthy at the time of sampling. The study's findings and limits: The study labeled roughly 160 TCR beta chains cytomegalovirus-associated. There were some public TCRs occurring in many donors, but most TCR sequences were rare.

The CDR3 is 13 residues long. V was clipped by 5 bases and J by 0 bases; unmatched bases: 0. Germline assignment: CDR1 SGHTA and CDR2 FQGNSA. The sample taken for sequencing was PBMCs. This clonotype was obtained from a girl aged 5 to 17 in good health and CMV-seropositive. The chain employs TRBV7-2 and TRBJ2-5, with 7 nucleotides matching TRBD1. The CDR3 nucleotides are TGTGCCAGCAGCACAGGGGACCAAGAGACCCAGTACTTC. It translates to CASSTGDQETQYF. Looking up the rest from reference TRBV7-2 and TRBJ2-5 gives the full variable domain: GAGVSQSPSNKVTEKGKDVELRCDPISGHTALYWYRQSLGQGLEFLIYFQGNSAPDKSGLPSDRFSAERTGGSVSTLTIQRTQQEDSAVYLCASSTGDQETQYFGPGTRLLVL.